The sequence of this T cell receptor (beta chain) was determined in a study of blood T cell repertoires in COVID-19. Study-level information: The origin of the acute and convalescent COVID-19 samples was the United States, Italy and Spain. T cells, B-cell-depleted T cells, or PBMCs supplied cDNA or gDNA.

Authors' processing steps: Estimation of nucleated cell counts was performed using reference gene primer amplification. Generated by immunoSEQ multiplex PCR, the TCRdb table keeps only in-frame clones and is missing some. From that table come the V and J calls and clone size; the DNA was used to work out D and trimming. The sample holds 100,000 to 150,000 clones; approximately 80% are singletons and the top ten take 3.8%. Looked up from germline, CDR1 is ENHRY and CDR2 is SYGVKD. The CDR3 length is 13 residues. V gave up 4 bases and J gave up 0 bases, with 6 bases separating them. Sample: peripheral blood. The V gene is TRBV10-3, the J gene TRBJ1-1, with unresolved D. The origin of this receptor is a woman aged 45 to 65 with acute or convalescent COVID-19. The DNA for the CDR3 is TGTGCCATCAGTGCAGGATTGAACACTGAAGCTTTCTTT. Its protein is CAISAGLNTEAFF.